The clone carrying this T cell receptor (beta chain) was seen many times. TCRdb re-analysed the 5' RACE reads in MiXCR, keeping a single row per CDR3 protein. The sample yields about 140,000 distinct CDR3 sequences, more than 5.5% seen once. CDR1 is SGHRS and CDR2 is YFSETQ in the germline V gene. CDR3 length equals 13 residues. Trimming removed 1 base from V and 4 bases from J, with 8 bases in between. The record originates from a study of CD8 T cells in ankylosing spondylitis. The chain has TRBV5-1 and TRBJ1-1; D perhaps matches TRBD1 (6 bases). Input material: blood, either unsorted or a sorted T cell fraction (not recorded which). The TCR was taken from a female donor with ankylosing spondylitis or in good health (not recorded which). This CDR3 is CASSLTGTTEAFF. The CDR3 coding sequence is TGCGCCAGCAGCTTGACAGGGACCACTGAAGCTTTCTTT.